A selection of T cell receptor beta chains follows, all from one sample in a study of cytomegalovirus exposure and HLA in healthy donors. TCRdb keeps only in-frame clones here, not all; method: immunoSEQ multiplex PCR. The sample lists 100,000 to 150,000 clones, around three quarters occurring once. Sequencing was performed on PBMCs. The receptors were sampled from a woman between 45 and 60 years old in good health and CMV-seronegative. CDR3s leave out the opening cysteine and the closing phenylalanine or tryptophan.

TRBV5-8,ASSLLGAGNQPQH
TRBV28,ASSRTRTGGVLAKNIQY
TRBV12-5,ASANRDSQNQPQH
TRBV5-8,ASSLVTVSNQPQH
TRBV4-1,ASSLLRGLAGGADTQY
TRBV18,ASSPAGTGQMNTEAF
TRBV7-9,ASSPVGGTEAF
TRBV7-9,ASSLGPAGSTDTQY
TRBV29-1,SVVRDYGYT
TRBV30,AWRSDRGGSPLH
TRBV19,ASTRGQGARNEQF
TRBV5-1,ASSLDTSGVNEQF
TRBV6-5,ASWESSYNSPLH
TRBV4-3,ASSHDPGTGYT
TRBV19,ASGGKRNTEAF
TRBV2,ASSLRSPGGNQPQH
TRBV5-1,ASSLVTGDLNSGNTIY
TRBV7-9,ASSRPAGEPDTQY
TRBV7-8,ASSFGGPNTGELF
TRBV2,AGRTDTYEQY
TRBV7-3,ASSANTRGKAF
TRBV29-1,SGTSGRAWFNEQF
TRBV10-3,ATMDSSGANVLT
TRBV7-9,ASSHRRGAQTYNEQF
TRBV18,ASSERQVMNTEAF
TRBV23-1,ASSQLGTSRSGGDNEQF
TRBV6-1,ASTVDRSFEKLF
TRBV15,ATSRIPQTNEKLF
TRBV27,ASRATGSGANVLT
TRBV30,AWDFSNTEAF
TRBV13,ASSLYTRTSGRRGGETQY
TRBV11-3,ASSLGHYRGIREETQY
TRBV6-1,ASSASVGSNEQF
TRBV28,ASSSTRLLAAQY
TRBV30,AWSDAQGAWQKTQY
TRBV28,ASSLSVQPQH
TRBV7-2,ASSPTGGNQPQH
TRBV4-1,ASSVSWGPSGELF